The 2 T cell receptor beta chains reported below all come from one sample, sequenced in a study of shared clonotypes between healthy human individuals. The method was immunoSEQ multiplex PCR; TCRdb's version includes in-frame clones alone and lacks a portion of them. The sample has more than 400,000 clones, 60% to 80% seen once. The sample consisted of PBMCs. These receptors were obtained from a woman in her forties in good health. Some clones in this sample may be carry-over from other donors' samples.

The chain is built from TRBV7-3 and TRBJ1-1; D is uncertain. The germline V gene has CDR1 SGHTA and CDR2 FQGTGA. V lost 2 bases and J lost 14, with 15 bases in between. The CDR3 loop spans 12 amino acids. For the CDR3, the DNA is TGTGCCAGCAGCTTATCAGGCGCCACGCTGTTCTTT. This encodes CASSLSGATLFF.

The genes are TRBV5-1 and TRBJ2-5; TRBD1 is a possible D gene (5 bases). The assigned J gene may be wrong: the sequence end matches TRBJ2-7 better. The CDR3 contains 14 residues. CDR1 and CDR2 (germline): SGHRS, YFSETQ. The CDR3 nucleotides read TGCGCCAGCAGCTTGGGGGTTGGACAAGACGAGCAGTACTTC. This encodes CASSLGVGQDEQYF.